A few counts support the clone carrying this T cell receptor beta chain. This sample is drawn from a study of human T cells and chemical hapten exposure. Study summary: DPC 0.01% went on the upper back by patch test, with reading at 6 days.

Library construction involved attaching unique molecular identifiers to individual cDNA molecules, which allowed quantitative, reproducible TCR counting. Authors' data handling: Samples had a median of around 88,000 TCRs, ranging roughly 23,224 to 690,600. In TCRdb, the RACE reads were re-called with MiXCR into one record per CDR3 protein. The V and J calls were not made by the authors but by TCRdb's processing. The sample yields under 400,000 distinct CDR3 sequences, 4.5% to 6% seen once. The CDR3 runs to 15 residues. The junction had 5 bases not matched to a gene; V was cut back by 3 bases and J by 5 bases. Germline CDR1 is DFQATT and CDR2 is SNEGSKA (reference sequence). Time point reported: pre-sensitization, week 0. Noted treatment: therapeutic diphenylcyclopropenone sensitization with weekly scalp DPC.

The sequence was obtained from a woman between 45 and 60 years old with alopecia areata. Some clones in this sample may be carry-over from other donors' samples. The specimen comprised whole blood, sampled in connection with sensitization to the hapten diphenylcyclopropenone (DPC). V usage is TRBV20-1 and J usage is TRBJ2-2, with 11 positions matching TRBD2. CDR3 sequence: CSARGLAGGTGELFF. The CDR3 coding sequence is TGCAGTGCTAGGGGGCTAGCGGGAGGAACCGGGGAGCTGTTTTTT.